This T cell receptor (beta chain) was recorded in a study of CD8 T cells in ankylosing spondylitis. Study-wide results and limits: Reportedly, significant enrichment of disease-linked clones occurred in matched ankylosing spondylitis synovial fluid.

Trimming stripped 5 bases from V and 5 bases from J, with 15 bases between. CDR1 and CDR2 from the germline V gene are MDHEN and SYDVKM. The CDR3 covers 15 residues. This clonotype has ten or more counts. Its cognate antigen is unknown. Making use of molecular barcodes, quantitative 5'-RACE generated TCR beta libraries. TCRdb processed the 5' RACE reads anew with MiXCR; each CDR3 protein has one entry. The sample carries roughly 130,000 distinct CDR3 sequences, around 8.5% recorded once. This chain links TRBV28 with TRBJ1-4, with no clear D. Sequenced material: blood, either unsorted or a sorted T cell fraction (not recorded which). The sequence came from a male donor with ankylosing spondylitis or in good health (not recorded which). The CDR3 DNA reads as TGTGCCAGCAGTCCTAGTCTTGCGCGGAATGAAAAACTGTTTTTT. Protein product: CASSPSLARNEKLFF.